Below are 27 T cell receptor beta chains sequenced from a single sample in a study of shared clonotypes between healthy human individuals. Measured with immunoSEQ multiplex PCR; TCRdb has only the in-frame clones, and not every one. The data contain 2 million to 3 million clones, 93% of them singletons. The sample comprised naive CD4+ T cells from PBMCs. The subset is: CD45RA+ positively selected. All receptors derive from a man aged 18 to 35 in good health. Some clones in this sample may be carry-over from other donors' samples.

The V gene is TRBV7-2, the J gene TRBJ2-3, with TRBD2 matching over 10 bases. V shed 5 bases and J 2 bases; nucleotides not matched to a gene: 7. The CDR3 has 16 residues. Germline V gene lookup returns CDR1 SGHTA and CDR2 FQGNSA. The CDR3 region has the DNA TGTGCCAGCAGCCCGATTAGCGGGAGGATCACAGATACGCAGTATTTT. Amino acids: CASSPISGRITDTQYF.

Concerning this clone: This sample also contains other DNA sequences that code for the same CDR3. The chain uses TRBV7-2 and TRBJ2-7, with unresolved D. This CDR3 contains 12 residues. Germline-derived CDR1 and CDR2 are SGHTA and FQGNSA. Trimming cost V 5 bases and J 6 bases, with 11 bases left between them. CDR3: CASSPTLGEQYF. In DNA, the CDR3 is TGTGCCAGCAGCCCTACTCTCGGCGAGCAGTACTTC.

About this clone itself: Other DNA sequences from this sample encode an identical CDR3 as well. This chain links TRBV27 with TRBJ1-3; D unresolved. CDR3 length equals 13 residues. V shed 3 bases and J shed 0 bases, with 3 bases lying between them. Germline loops: CDR1 MNHEY, CDR2 SMNVEV (reference sequence). CDR3 sequence (DNA): TGTGCCAGCAGTTTGGTCTCTGGAAACACCATATATTTT. Its protein is CASSLVSGNTIYF.

The gene calls are TRBV28 and TRBJ2-2; 9 nucleotides agree with TRBD2. The CDR3 sequence is 16 residues long. From germline, CDR1 is MDHEN and CDR2 SYDVKM. V lost 6 bases, J lost 3 bases, and 8 bases stayed unmatched. CDR3 sequence reads: CASRLAGALDTGELFF. DNA of the CDR3: TGTGCCAGCAGGTTAGCGGGGGCGCTGGACACCGGGGAGCTGTTTTTT. The entire variable domain, with the rest obtained from reference TRBV28 and TRBJ2-2, is as follows: DVKVTQSSRYLVKRTGEKVFLECVQDMDHENMFWYRQDPGLGLRLIYFSYDVKMKEKGDIPEGYSVSREKKERFSLILESASTNQTSMYLCASRLAGALDTGELFFGEGSRLTVL.

V and J are TRBV5-5 and TRBJ1-1; D ambiguous. Germline V gene sequence: CDR1 SGHKS, CDR2 YYEKEE (reference sequence). The V and J ends lost 4 bases and 1 base respectively, with 11 bases between them. The CDR3 totals 14 residues. The CDR3 nucleotides are TGTGCCAGCAGCCCAAAAACAGAGAACACTGAAGCTTTCTTT. Translated: CASSPKTENTEAFF.

This chain connects TRBV4-1 to TRBJ2-5, with 12 bases identical to TRBD2. After removal of 3 bases from V and 2 bases from J, the junction contained 13 bases not matched to a gene. Germline lookup yields CDR1 MGHRA and CDR2 YSYEKL. The CDR3 sequence is 19 residues long. CDR3 nucleotide sequence: TGCGCCAGCAGCCAGAGGAGGACTAGCGGGGCACAAGGACAAGAGACCCAGTACTTC. As protein: CASSQRRTSGAQGQETQYF.

The chain links TRBV5-5 to TRBJ1-2; a possible D gene is TRBD1 (5 bases). The CDR3 length is 15 residues. Looked up from germline, CDR1 is SGHKS and CDR2 is YYEKEE (reference sequence). V was cut by 2 bases and J by 8 bases, with 19 bases left in between. The CDR3 sequence: CASSFPGFDVVGYTF. CDR3 nucleotide sequence: TGTGCCAGCAGCTTTCCAGGGTTTGATGTCGTGGGCTACACCTTC.

The J gene is TRBJ2-1, the V gene TRBV29-1, with 8 bases fitting TRBD2. With V trimmed by 4 bases and J by 9 bases, 8 bases remained unmatched. The length of the CDR3 is 13 residues. Germline values: CDR1 SQVTM, CDR2 ANQGSEA. The CDR3 here is CSVVPGLVGEQFF. The CDR3 nucleotides are TGCAGCGTTGTCCCGGGACTAGTAGGTGAGCAGTTCTTC.

CDR3 in amino acids: CASSVIAGGGNEQFF. CDR3 DNA sequence: TGTGCCAGCAGTGTAATAGCGGGAGGGGGAAATGAGCAGTTCTTC. The J gene is TRBJ2-1, the V gene TRBV9, with 11 bases identical to TRBD2. From germline, CDR1 is SGDLS and CDR2 YYNGEE. The CDR3 length is 15 residues. The J segment lost 7 bases and the V segment lost 5 bases, leaving 8 bases of the junction unmatched.

Comment on this clone: Distinct nucleotide sequences in the sample also encode this CDR3. The V gene is TRBV6-5, the J gene TRBJ2-3; no clear D gene. V shed 6 bases and J shed 4 bases, with 11 bases lying between them. The CDR3 has 13 residues. Germline CDR1 MNHEY, CDR2 SVGAGI. The CDR3 DNA follows: TGTGCCAGCAGCCCTCCGGGCGCAGATACGCAGTATTTT. As protein: CASSPPGADTQYF.

The V and J genes are TRBV2 and TRBJ2-2; D might be TRBD1 (6 bases). The CDR3 has 15 residues. Trimming pared 7 bases from V and 2 bases from J, leaving 14 bases between. The V gene's germline CDR1 is SNHLY and CDR2 FYNNEI. CDR3 sequence: CASTPSGHNTGELFF. As DNA, the CDR3 is TGTGCCAGCACCCCATCGGGACACAACACCGGGGAGCTGTTTTTT.

The rearrangement joins TRBV6-5 to TRBJ2-2; D possibly matches TRBD1 or TRBD2 (7 bases each). The CDR3 runs to 14 residues. Trimming took 1 base from V and 12 from J, leaving 15 bases between them. CDR1 is MNHEY and CDR2 is SVGAGI in the germline V gene. Here the CDR3 reads CASSYLRQGGKLFF. The CDR3 DNA reads TGTGCCAGCAGTTACTTGCGCCAGGGGGGGAAGCTGTTTTTT.

V gene TRBV28 combines with J gene TRBJ1-2; D is undetermined. Per germline, CDR1 MDHEN and CDR2 SYDVKM. The CDR3 has 14 amino acids. V gave up 7 bases and J gave up 1 base, with 13 bases separating them. CDR3 DNA: TGTGCCAGCATTACCGGAGGAGTTAACTATGGCTACACCTTC. Its protein is CASITGGVNYGYTF.

The CDR3 region has the DNA TGTGCCTGGAGCAGACAGAAGAACACTGAAGCTTTCTTT. This translates into CAWSRQKNTEAFF. J is TRBJ1-1 and V is TRBV30; possible D gene TRBD1, 5 bases. V was shortened by 3 bases and J by 1 base, with 9 bases between the two germline ends. Germline loops: CDR1 GTSNPN, CDR2 SVGIG (reference sequence). This CDR3 has 13 amino acids.

The chain is built from TRBV5-8 and TRBJ1-4; 9 bases align to TRBD1. The CDR3 runs 15 residues. V was pared by 4 bases and J by 8 bases, with 9 bases of the junction left unmatched. Germline CDR1 reads SGHTS; CDR2 reads YDEGEE. For the CDR3, the DNA is TGTGCCAGCAGCGCACGGGACAGGGTCCGAGAAAAACTGTTTTTT. Translated: CASSARDRVREKLFF.

The rearrangement uses TRBV21-1 and TRBJ2-1; TRBD2 is the table's D call and was not checked against the DNA. TRBV21-1 is given as a pseudogene. The CDR3 is made up of 15 amino acids. CDR3 sequence (DNA): TGTGCCAGCAGGGGGGGAAGCCCCTACTACAATGAGCAGTTCTTC. Translated, it gives CASRGGSPYYNEQFF.

This chain uses TRBV27 with TRBJ2-5; D ambiguous. Per the germline V gene, CDR1 is MNHEY and CDR2 is SMNVEV (reference sequence). The CDR3 totals 11 residues. The germline V and J ends were trimmed by 8 bases and 6 bases, with 10 bases remaining between them. CDR3 residues: CASGYKQTQYF. In nucleotides, the CDR3 is TGTGCCAGCGGATATAAGCAGACCCAGTACTTC.

Only one count was recorded for this clone. CDR3 loop: CASSPRLVSDTQYF. The CDR3 bases are TGTGCCAGCAGCCCCCGACTAGTCTCAGATACGCAGTATTTT. The genes are TRBV7-3 and TRBJ2-3; perhaps TRBD2 as D (6 bases). CDR1 SGHTA and CDR2 FQGTGA come from the germline V gene. The CDR3 extends over 14 amino acids. V was pared by 5 bases and J by 4 bases, with 13 bases between.

The chain is built from TRBV30 and TRBJ2-3; possibly TRBD1 for D (6 bases). The V end lost 3 bases, the J end lost 5 bases, and 9 bases lay between the germline ends. Germline assignment: CDR1 GTSNPN and CDR2 SVGIG (reference sequence). This CDR3 spans 12 amino acids. CDR3 coding DNA: TGTGCCTGGAGCACCAGGGGAGATACGCAGTATTTT. Protein sequence: CAWSTRGDTQYF.

This chain uses TRBV7-2 with TRBJ1-2, with D unresolved. CDR1 SGHTA and CDR2 FQGNSA come from the germline V gene. Trimming stripped 1 base from V and 7 bases from J, with 10 bases between. CDR3 length: 13 residues. The CDR3 sequence is CASSLDPTSGYTF. The CDR3 region has the DNA TGTGCCAGCAGCTTAGATCCCACAAGTGGCTACACCTTC.

The J gene is TRBJ1-1, the V gene TRBV10-2; D not resolved. The germline V and J ends were trimmed by 6 bases and 6 bases, with 17 bases remaining between them. The CDR3 has 14 residues. Germline V CDR1 and CDR2: WSHSY, SAAADI. The CDR3 DNA sequence: TGCGCCAGCAGGGCCGATGGTCGTTCAGCTGAAGCTTTCTTT. Its translation is CASRADGRSAEAFF.

This chain links TRBV5-1 with TRBJ2-5; 9 nucleotides line up with TRBD2. The germline CDR1 and CDR2 sequences are SGHRS and YFSETQ. J gave up 1 base and V 4 bases, and 5 bases lay outside the gene matches. The CDR3 spans 15 residues. The CDR3 protein is CASSPRTSVQETQYF. DNA of the CDR3: TGCGCCAGCAGCCCCCGGACTAGCGTCCAAGAGACCCAGTACTTC.

The chain employs TRBV5-1 and TRBJ2-3, with 7 bases that match TRBD1. Germline trimming cut 1 base from V and 4 bases from J; bases unmatched to any gene: 6. CDR1 and CDR2 from the germline V gene are SGHRS and YFSETQ. This CDR3 has 15 residues. CDR3 amino acids: CASSLTGARADTQYF. For the CDR3, the DNA is TGCGCCAGCAGCTTGACAGGGGCTAGGGCAGATACGCAGTATTTT. The full variable domain, its missing parts supplied by reference TRBV5-1 and TRBJ2-3, is KAGVTQTPRYLIKTRGQQVTLSCSPISGHRSVSWYQQTPGQGLQFLFEYFSETQRNKGNFPGRFSGRQFSNSRSEMNVSTLELGDSALYLCASSLTGARADTQYFGPGTRLTVL.

The V gene is TRBV30, the J gene TRBJ2-2; TRBD1 might be the D (7 bases). CDR3 length: 14 amino acids. CDR1 GTSNPN and CDR2 SVGIG come from the germline V gene (reference sequence). Trimming removed 4 bases from V and 3 bases from J, with 12 bases in between. The CDR3 nucleotides are TGTGCCTGGATAGGCAGGGGGGACACCGGGGAGCTGTTTTTT. Its protein product is CAWIGRGDTGELFF.

The J gene is TRBJ1-2, the V gene TRBV5-1; D perhaps matches TRBD1 (6 bases). The CDR3 runs 14 residues. V was clipped by 4 bases and J by 6 bases, with 16 bases between them. CDR1 is SGHRS and CDR2 is YFSETQ in the germline V gene. CDR3 protein: CASSRLAGVNGYTF. The DNA of the CDR3 is TGCGCCAGCAGCCGGTTAGCAGGGGTAAATGGCTACACCTTC.

The V and J genes are TRBV6-1 and TRBJ1-5, with D unclear. Trimming took 5 bases from V and 2 from J, leaving 13 bases between them. Germline CDR1 and CDR2: MNHNS and SASEGT. The CDR3 has 15 residues. CDR3: CASSPDRYGNQPQHF. CDR3 DNA: TGTGCCAGCAGTCCGGACCGCTATGGCAATCAGCCCCAGCATTTT.

This chain links TRBV5-1 with TRBJ2-5, with TRBD2 identical over 8 bases. CDR1 is SGHRS, CDR2 YFSETQ, per germline. CDR3 length: 15 residues. V was clipped by 1 base and J by 7 bases; unmatched bases: 9. As DNA, the CDR3 is TGCGCCAGCAGCTTGTTTTACACTCGGGAGGGGACCCAGTACTTC. This codes for CASSLFYTREGTQYF.